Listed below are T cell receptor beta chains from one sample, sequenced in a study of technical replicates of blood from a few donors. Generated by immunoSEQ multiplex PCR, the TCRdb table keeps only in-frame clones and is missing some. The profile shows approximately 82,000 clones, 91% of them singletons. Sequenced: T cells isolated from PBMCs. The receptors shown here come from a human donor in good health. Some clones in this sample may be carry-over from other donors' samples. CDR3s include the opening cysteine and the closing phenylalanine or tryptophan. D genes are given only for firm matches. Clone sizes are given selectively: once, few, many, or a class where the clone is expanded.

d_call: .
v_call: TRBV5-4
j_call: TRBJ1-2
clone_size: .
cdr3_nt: TGTGCCATAACAGGCTTTTATGGCTACACCTTC
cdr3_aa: CAITGFYGYTF

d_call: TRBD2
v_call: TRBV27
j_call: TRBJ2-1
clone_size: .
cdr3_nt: TGTGCCAGCAGCCCCGACCTAGCGGGGTATGACAATGAGCAGTTCTTC
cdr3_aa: CASSPDLAGYDNEQFF

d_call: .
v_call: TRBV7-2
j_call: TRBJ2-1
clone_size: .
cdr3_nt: .
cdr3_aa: CASSEDFGNEQFF

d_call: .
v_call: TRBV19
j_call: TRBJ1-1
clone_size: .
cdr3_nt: TGTGCCAGTAAGGAGAGAGGGGAGGGGACTGAAGCTTTCTTT
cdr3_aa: CASKERGEGTEAFF

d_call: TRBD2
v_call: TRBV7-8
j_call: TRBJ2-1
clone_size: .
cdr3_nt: TGTGCCAGCAAGCTCATGTATACGGGGCCTAGCGGGACCTACAATGAGCAGTTCTTC
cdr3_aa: CASKLMYTGPSGTYNEQFF

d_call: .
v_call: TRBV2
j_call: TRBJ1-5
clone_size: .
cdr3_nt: TGTGCCAGCAGTGACGGGGGGTATAGCAATCAGCCCCAGCATTTT
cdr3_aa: CASSDGGYSNQPQHF

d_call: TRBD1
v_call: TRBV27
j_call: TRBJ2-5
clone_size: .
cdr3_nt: TGTGCCAGCAGTCCGGGGACAGAAGAGACCCAGTACTTC
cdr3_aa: CASSPGTEETQYF

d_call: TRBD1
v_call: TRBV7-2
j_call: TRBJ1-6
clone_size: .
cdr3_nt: TGTGCCAGCAGTTTAACAGGGGAGGCTTCACCCCTCCACTTT
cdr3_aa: CASSLTGEASPLHF

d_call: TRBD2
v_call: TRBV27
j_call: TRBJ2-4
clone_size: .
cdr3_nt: TGTGCCAGCAGTTTCTCCGGGAGGGATGGCATTCAGTACTTC
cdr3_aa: CASSFSGRDGIQYF

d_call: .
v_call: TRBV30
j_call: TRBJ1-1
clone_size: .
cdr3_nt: TGTGCCTGGAGTCCCCAAGCGGTTGCTGAAGCTTTCTTT
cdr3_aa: CAWSPQAVAEAFF

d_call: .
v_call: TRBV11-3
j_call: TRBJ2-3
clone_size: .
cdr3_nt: TGTGCCAGCAGCTTAGGGAGGGCATGGACAGATACGCAGTATTTT
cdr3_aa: CASSLGRAWTDTQYF

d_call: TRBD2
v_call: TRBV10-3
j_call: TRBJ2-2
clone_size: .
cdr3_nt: TGTGCCATGACTAGCGGGAGAACCGGGGAGCTGTTTTTT
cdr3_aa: CAMTSGRTGELFF

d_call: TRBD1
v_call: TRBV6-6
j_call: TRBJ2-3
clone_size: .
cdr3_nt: TGTGCCAGCAGATCAACCTCAGGGGGTAGGGATACGCAGTATTTT
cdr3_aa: CASRSTSGGRDTQYF

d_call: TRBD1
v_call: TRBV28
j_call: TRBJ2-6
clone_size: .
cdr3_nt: TGTGCCAGCAGAAACCTGGGACAGCTAAGCTTCGGGGCCAACGTCCTGACTTTC
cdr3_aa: CASRNLGQLSFGANVLTF

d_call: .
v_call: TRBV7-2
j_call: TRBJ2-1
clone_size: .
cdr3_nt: TGTGCCAGCAGCTCCGGACTATACAATGAGCAGTTCTTC
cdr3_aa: CASSSGLYNEQFF

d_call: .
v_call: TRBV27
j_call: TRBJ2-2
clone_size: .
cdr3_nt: TGTGCCAGCAGGGAAGGGACTGTCACCGGGGAGCTGTTTTTT
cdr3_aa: CASREGTVTGELFF

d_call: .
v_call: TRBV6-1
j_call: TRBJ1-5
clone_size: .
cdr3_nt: TGTGCCAGCAGTGAAGACAGGGAAGTCCAGCCCCAGCATTTT
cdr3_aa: CASSEDREVQPQHF

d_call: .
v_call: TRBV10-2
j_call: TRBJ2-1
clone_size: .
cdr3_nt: TGCGCCAGCAGTGAGGTATATCCCTACAATGAGCAGTTCTTC
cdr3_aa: CASSEVYPYNEQFF

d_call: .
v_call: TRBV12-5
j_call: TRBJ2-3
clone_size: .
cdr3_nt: TGTGCTAGTGCCCTGACAGATTACCTCGATACGCAGTATTTT
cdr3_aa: CASALTDYLDTQYF

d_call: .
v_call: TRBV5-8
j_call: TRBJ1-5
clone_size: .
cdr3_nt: TGTGCCAGCAGCTCAGGGCCCCAGAGGACGCCCCAGCATTTT
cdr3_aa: CASSSGPQRTPQHF

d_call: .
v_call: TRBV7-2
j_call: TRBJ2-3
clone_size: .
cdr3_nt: TGTGCCAGCAGCTTGTTTGGAGAAACAGATACGCAGTATTTT
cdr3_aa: CASSLFGETDTQYF

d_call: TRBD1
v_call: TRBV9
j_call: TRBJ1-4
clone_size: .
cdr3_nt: TGTGCCAGCAGCTCCTCAACAGGGGCAACTAATGAAAAACTGTTTTTT
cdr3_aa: CASSSSTGATNEKLFF

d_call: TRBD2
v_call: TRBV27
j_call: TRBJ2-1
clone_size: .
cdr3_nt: TGTGCCAGCAGTCCCTCAGCGGGAGCAGCCTACAATGAGCAGTTCTTC
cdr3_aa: CASSPSAGAAYNEQFF

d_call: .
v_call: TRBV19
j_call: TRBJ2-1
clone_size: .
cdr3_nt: TGTGCCAGTAGTATCCAGGGTAGTAATGAGCAGTTCTTC
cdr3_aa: CASSIQGSNEQFF

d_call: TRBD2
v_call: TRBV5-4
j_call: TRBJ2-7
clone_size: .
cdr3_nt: TGTGCCAGCAGCTTGAAGTCAGCGGGAGAAGGATACGAGCAGTACTTC
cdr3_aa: CASSLKSAGEGYEQYF

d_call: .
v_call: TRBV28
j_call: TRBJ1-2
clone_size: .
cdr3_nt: TGTGCCAGCAGTTTATTAGAAGCTAACTATGGCTACACCTTC
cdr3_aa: CASSLLEANYGYTF

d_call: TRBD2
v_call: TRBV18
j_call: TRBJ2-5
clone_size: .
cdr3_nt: TGTGCCAGCTCAGCTTCACTAGCGGTGACTCAAGAGACCCAGTACTTC
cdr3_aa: CASSASLAVTQETQYF

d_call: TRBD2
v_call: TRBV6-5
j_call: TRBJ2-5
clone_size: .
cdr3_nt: TGTGCCAGCAGTTTCCTAGCGGGAGGGCCGGCAGAGACCCAGTACTTC
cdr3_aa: CASSFLAGGPAETQYF

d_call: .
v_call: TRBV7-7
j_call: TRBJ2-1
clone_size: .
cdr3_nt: TGTGCTAGCAGCTTAGGATCCGGACTAGAGCAGTTCTTC
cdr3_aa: CASSLGSGLEQFF

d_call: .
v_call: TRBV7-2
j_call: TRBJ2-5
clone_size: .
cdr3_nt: TGTGCCAGCAGCTCCATTAGGGGCTACGAAGAGACCCAGTACTTC
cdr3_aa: CASSSIRGYEETQYF

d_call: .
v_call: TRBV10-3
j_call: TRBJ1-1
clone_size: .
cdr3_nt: TGTGCCATCAGTCTCAGGGAGGACACTGAAGCTTTCTTT
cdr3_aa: CAISLREDTEAFF

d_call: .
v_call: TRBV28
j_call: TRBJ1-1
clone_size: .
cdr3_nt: TGTGCCAGCAGTTTACAGGGGACCCCGAACACTGAAGCTTTCTTT
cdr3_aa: CASSLQGTPNTEAFF

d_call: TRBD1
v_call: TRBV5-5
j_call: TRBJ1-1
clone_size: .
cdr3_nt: TGTGCTGCGGGACAGGCCCAGAACACTGAAGCTTTCTTT
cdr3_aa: CAAGQAQNTEAFF

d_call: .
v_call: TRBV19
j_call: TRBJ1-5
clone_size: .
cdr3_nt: TGTGCCAGTAGTATATCAAGCGACGTTCAGCCCCAGCATTTT
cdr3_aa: CASSISSDVQPQHF

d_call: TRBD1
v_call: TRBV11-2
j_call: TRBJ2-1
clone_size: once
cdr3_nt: TGTGCCAGCAGTTACAGGGGGAATGAGCAGTTCTTC
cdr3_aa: CASSYRGNEQFF

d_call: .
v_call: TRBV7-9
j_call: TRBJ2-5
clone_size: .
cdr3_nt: TGTGCCAGCAGCTTAGAAGGGGGAGAGACCCAGTACTTC
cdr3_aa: CASSLEGGETQYF

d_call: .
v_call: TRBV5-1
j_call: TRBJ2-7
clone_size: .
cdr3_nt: TGCGCCAGCAGCTCGGGGGATAGCTCCTACGAGCAGTACTTC
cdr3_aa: CASSSGDSSYEQYF

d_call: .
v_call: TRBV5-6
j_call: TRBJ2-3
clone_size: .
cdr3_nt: TGTGCCAGCAGCTTGGGTTTGGCCAGCGGCACAGATACGCAGTATTTT
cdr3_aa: CASSLGLASGTDTQYF

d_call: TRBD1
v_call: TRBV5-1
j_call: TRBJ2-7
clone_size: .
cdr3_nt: TGCGCCAGCAGCGCCGGGACAGTGAACTACGAGCAGTACTTC
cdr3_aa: CASSAGTVNYEQYF

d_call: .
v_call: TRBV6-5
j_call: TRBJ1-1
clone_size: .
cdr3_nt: TGTGCCGCGAGAGGTCAGCAATTCACTGAAGCTTTCTTT
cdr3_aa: CAARGQQFTEAFF

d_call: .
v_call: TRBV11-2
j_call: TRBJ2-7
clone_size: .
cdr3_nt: TGTGCCAGCAGCTTAGATCTGTTCAGGCCTAGCCTTGTTGTTTACGAGCAGTACTTC
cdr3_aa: CASSLDLFRPSLVVYEQYF

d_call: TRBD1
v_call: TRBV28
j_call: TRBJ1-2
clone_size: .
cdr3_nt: TGTGCCAGCAGTCTCACAGGGGGCAACTATGGCTACACCTTC
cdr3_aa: CASSLTGGNYGYTF

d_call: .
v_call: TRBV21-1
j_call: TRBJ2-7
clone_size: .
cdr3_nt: TGTGCCAGCAGCAAGTCCGACAGGGGGCCAACCTACGAGCAGTACTTC
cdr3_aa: CASSKSDRGPTYEQYF

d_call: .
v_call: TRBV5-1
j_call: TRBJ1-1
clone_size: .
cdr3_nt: TGCGCCAGCAGCTTCTCAGGCAAAATGAACACTGAAGCTTTCTTT
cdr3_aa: CASSFSGKMNTEAFF

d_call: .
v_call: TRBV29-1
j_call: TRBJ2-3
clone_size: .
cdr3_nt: TGCAGCGTTGGGCGGGAAGATACGCAGTATTTT
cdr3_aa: CSVGREDTQYF

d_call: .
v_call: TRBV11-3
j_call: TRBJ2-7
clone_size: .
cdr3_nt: TGTGCCAGCAGCTTAAAGGTGGTAGGGGTCGCCTACGAGCAGTACTTC
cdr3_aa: CASSLKVVGVAYEQYF

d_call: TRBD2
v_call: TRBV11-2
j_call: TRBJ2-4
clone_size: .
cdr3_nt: TGTGCCAGCAGCTTTAACCTAGCGGAAAACATTCAGTACTTC
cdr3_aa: CASSFNLAENIQYF

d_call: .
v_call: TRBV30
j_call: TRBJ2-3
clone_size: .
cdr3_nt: TGTGCGGCGGGTGATGTGAGGGATACGCAGTATTTT
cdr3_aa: CAAGDVRDTQYF

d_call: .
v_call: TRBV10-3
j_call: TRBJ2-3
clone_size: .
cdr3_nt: TGTGCCGCGACCCCCCAGGGCACAGATACGCAGTATTTT
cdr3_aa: CAATPQGTDTQYF

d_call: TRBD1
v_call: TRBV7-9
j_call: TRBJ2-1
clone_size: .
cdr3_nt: TGTGCCAGCAGCCTTGGACAGGCTGAGCAGTTCTTC
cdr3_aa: CASSLGQAEQFF

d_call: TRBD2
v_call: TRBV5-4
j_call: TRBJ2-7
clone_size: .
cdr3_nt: TGTGCCAGCAGCTTCTTTAGCGGGAGCTCCTACGAGCAGTACTTC
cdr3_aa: CASSFFSGSSYEQYF

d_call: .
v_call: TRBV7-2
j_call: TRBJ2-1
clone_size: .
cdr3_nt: TGTGCCAGCAGCTTGGACTTCGGTTCCAATGAGCAGTTCTTC
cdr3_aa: CASSLDFGSNEQFF

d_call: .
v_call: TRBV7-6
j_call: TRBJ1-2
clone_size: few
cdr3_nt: TGTGCCAGCAGCTTAGACGGGGGGTTACGAGGCTACACCTTC
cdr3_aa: CASSLDGGLRGYTF

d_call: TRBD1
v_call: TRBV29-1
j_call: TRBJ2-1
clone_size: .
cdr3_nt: TGCAGCGTCGGGACAGGGGGCTACAATGAGCAGTTCTTC
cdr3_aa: CSVGTGGYNEQFF

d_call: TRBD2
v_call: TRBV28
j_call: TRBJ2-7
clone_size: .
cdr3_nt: TGTGCCAGCAGTTCTAGCGGGAGGCCAAGCGAGCAGTACTTC
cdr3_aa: CASSSSGRPSEQYF